This TCR beta chain was sequenced during a study of cytomegalovirus exposure and HLA in healthy donors. General observations from the study: The listing of roughly 160 TCR beta chains classed them as cytomegalovirus-associated. As a later analysis showed, a missense DCLRE1C variant was linked to trimming of TCR beta V- and J-genes. Available immune exposure information covered CMV serostatus only. Presence/absence analyses assumed roughly uniform sequencing depth across donors.

Vbeta (60) and Jbeta (13) primers were used in the PCR. This table comes from immunoSEQ multiplex PCR, and its TCRdb copy is limited to in-frame clones, with some not included. The table has roughly 110,000 clones, around 85% seen once. Only a few counts were recorded for this clone. Its antigen is unknown. The trim removed 2 bases at V and 6 bases at J, leaving 9 bases unmatched. CDR1 and CDR2 from the germline V gene are MNHEY and SVGAGI. The CDR3 has 15 amino acids. Sample: PBMCs. This sequence originates from a man younger than 40 in good health and CMV-seronegative. The chain is built from TRBV6-5 and TRBJ2-7; 8 nucleotides line up with TRBD1. The CDR3 nucleotides read TGTGCCAGCAGTTACATCAGGGGGCCTGTCGGCGAGCAGTACTTC. It codes for CASSYIRGPVGEQYF.